This T cell receptor (beta chain) was retrieved from a study of cytomegalovirus exposure and HLA in healthy donors. On this clone: Its matching antigen is unknown.

Study observations and caveats: In a later analysis, V- and J-gene trimming of beta chains associated with a DCLRE1C missense variant, replicated independently.

The PCR employed 60 Vbeta primers together with 13 Jbeta primers. Here immunoSEQ multiplex PCR was the method, and the copy in TCRdb shows in-frame clones only, minus some. The sample shows roughly 130,000 clones, around three quarters of them seen only once. The germline CDR1 and CDR2 sequences are SGDLS and YYNGEE. V lost 5 bases to trimming and J lost 3 bases, with 18 bases between them. This CDR3 region has 16 residues. Sequencing was performed on PBMCs. The source of this sequence is a woman between 45 and 65 years old in good health and CMV-seronegative. This sequence joins TRBV9 and TRBJ2-1; possibly TRBD2 for D (7 bases). Written as DNA, the CDR3 is TGTGCCAGCAGTTCCAAAGGGGGGGGAGACTACAATGAGCAGTTCTTC. Amino acids: CASSSKGGGDYNEQFF.